This T cell receptor (beta chain) comes out of a study of T cell responses to AZD1222 COVID-19 vaccine. General study results and limits: Spike as a whole was targeted by vaccine-associated CD4 TCRs, dominant at 160-218 and 743-854.

The CDR3 is made up of 11 amino acids. Looked up from germline, CDR1 is WNHNN and CDR2 is SYGVQD (reference sequence). V was cut by 3 bases and J by 2 bases, with 2 bases left in between. Sequenced by immunoSEQ multiplex PCR; TCRdb stores in-frame clones only, minus some. Altogether 150,000 or so clones are present, about 88% being singletons, with the ten largest covering 3.1%. With respect to this clone: Its matching antigen is unknown.

The rearrangement uses TRBV10-1 and TRBJ2-7; no firm D call. Sample: peripheral blood, taken on day 0 of AZD1222 vaccination. The receptor's source is an adult in good health. The CDR3, as DNA: TGCGCCAGCAGTGAAACCTACGAGCAGTACTTC. Translating it yields CASSETYEQYF.